Shown below are 30 T cell receptor beta chains from a single sample sequenced in a study of post-analysis software for immune sequencing data. Each TCR beta cDNA library carried unique molecular identifiers. TCRdb reprocessed the PCR reads via MiXCR and lists one record per CDR3 protein. The sample has approximately 730,000 distinct CDR3 sequences, 46% seen once; the top ten hold over 4.5%. Study results and caveats: TRBV5-6, TRBV5-1 and TRBV20-1 were among several TRBV segments more frequent in patients than controls.

These TCRs' antigens remain unknown. Material: blood. Receptors were obtained from a girl aged 10 to 17 with multiple sclerosis.

This clonotype was seen only a few times. The CDR3 region has the DNA TGTGCCAGCAGTGAACGCGGCTCACCAGATACGCAGTATTTT. Protein sequence: CASSERGSPDTQYF. The chain combines TRBV6-1 with TRBJ2-3; D unresolved. In germline, CDR1 is MNHNS, CDR2 SASEGT. CDR3 length: 14 amino acids. Trimming took off 2 bases at V and 4 bases at J, with 10 bases between the two ends.

With regard to this clonotype: Its ends do not fully match the called genes, so a read error is possible. The rearrangement joins TRBV7-7 to TRBJ2-5; 10 nucleotides agree with TRBD2. Germline V CDR1 and CDR2: SSHAT, FNYEAQ (reference sequence). CDR3 length: 15 residues. The CDR3 sequence: CASSLELAGTETQYF. DNA of the CDR3: TGTGCTAGCAGCTTAGAACTAGCGGGAACAGAGACCCAGTACTTC. Filled out from reference TRBV7-7 and TRBJ2-5, the complete variable domain reads GAGVSQSPRYKVTKRGQDVTLRCDPISSHATLYWYQQALGQGPEFLTYFNYEAQPDKSGLPSDRFSAERPEGSISTLTIQRTEQRDSAMYRCASSLELAGTETQYFGPGTRLLVL.

This clonotype was detected only a few times. The genes are TRBV2 and TRBJ2-1, with 9 positions matching TRBD2. CDR3 length: 12 amino acids. Trimming took 7 bases from V and 14 from J; bases not matched to a gene: 9. Germline CDR1 SNHLY, CDR2 FYNNEI. CDR3 bases: TGTGCCAGCAACACCGGACTAGCGCGCAAGTTCTTC. This translates into CASNTGLARKFF. Full variable domain (rest looked up from reference TRBV2 and TRBJ2-1): EPEVTQTPSHQVTQMGQEVILRCVPISNHLYFYWYRQILGQKVEFLVSFYNNEISEKSEIFDDQFSVERPDGSNFTLKIRSTKLEDSAMYFCASNTGLARKFFGPGTRLTVL.

The chain is built from TRBV5-8 and TRBJ1-4, with a possible D match to TRBD1 (5 bases). V was pared by 4 bases and J by 8 bases, with 9 bases between. The CDR3 runs to 12 residues. CDR1 and CDR2 (germline): SGHTS, YDEGEE. The CDR3 here is CASSRWGEKLFF. The CDR3 DNA follows: TGTGCCAGCAGCCGGTGGGGGGAAAAACTGTTTTTT.

J is TRBJ2-1 and V is TRBV20-1; D gene ambiguous. Deletions cut 0 bases from V and 9 bases from J, with 12 bases between. CDR1 is DFQATT, CDR2 SNEGSKA, per germline (reference sequence). The CDR3 extends over 13 amino acids. This chain's CDR3 is CSARDYSNGEQFF. Here the CDR3 DNA reads TGCAGTGCTAGAGATTACTCAAACGGTGAGCAGTTCTTC.

This clonotype showed up just a few times. V usage is TRBV29-1 and J usage is TRBJ2-7; 8 bases line up with TRBD2. J lost 3 bases, V lost 4 bases, and 8 bases had no gene match. Germline assignment: CDR1 SQVTM and CDR2 ANQGSEA. This CDR3 region has 14 residues. This CDR3 is CSVVMVSGIYEQYF. The CDR3, as DNA: TGCAGCGTTGTTATGGTTAGCGGGATCTACGAGCAGTACTTC.

The V and J genes are TRBV11-2 and TRBJ2-1; 10 bases match TRBD2. V lost 5 bases and J lost 5; bases outside the gene matches: 6. Per germline, CDR1 SGHAT and CDR2 FQNNGV. The CDR3 totals 15 residues. The CDR3, as DNA: TGTGCCAGCAGCACGCGGACTAGCGGAGACAATGAGCAGTTCTTC. Amino acids: CASSTRTSGDNEQFF.

This clonotype has more than one count but fewer than ten. CDR3 bases: TGTGCCAGCAGCTTACCCGGTTGGGAGACCCAGTACTTC. This sequence encodes CASSLPGWETQYF. V and J are TRBV7-2 and TRBJ2-5; D is undetermined. Per germline, CDR1 SGHTA and CDR2 FQGNSA. CDR3 length: 13 residues. The germline V and J ends were trimmed by 2 bases and 5 bases, with 9 bases remaining between them.

This clonotype came up a few times. The chain combines TRBV28 with TRBJ2-4; 8 bases fit TRBD1. The DNA matches TRBJ2-5 better at its end, which makes the J call doubtful. CDR1 and CDR2 from the germline V gene are MDHEN and SYDVKM. The length of the CDR3 is 14 residues. The chain's CDR3 is CASSYQGARETQYF. CDR3 nucleotides: TGTGCCAGCAGTTATCAGGGGGCACGGGAGACCCAGTACTTC.

The V gene is TRBV6-6, the J gene TRBJ1-2; D possibly corresponds to TRBD1 (6 bases). The germline gives CDR1 MNHNY, CDR2 SVGAGI (reference sequence). This CDR3 is 14 amino acids long. V was clipped by 3 bases and J by 8 bases, with 16 bases between them. CDR3 coding DNA: TGTGCCAGCAGTTATAGCCAGGACAGTACCGGCTACACCTTC. This codes for CASSYSQDSTGYTF.

Only one count was recorded for this clonotype. The J gene is TRBJ1-2, the V gene TRBV9; perhaps TRBD1 as D (5 bases). The CDR3 has 12 residues. Trimming stripped 3 bases from V and 4 bases from J, with 7 bases between. CDR1 is SGDLS, CDR2 YYNGEE, per germline. The CDR3 sequence: CASSDQGYGYTF. CDR3 DNA: TGTGCCAGCAGCGACCAGGGCTATGGCTACACCTTC.

This clonotype came up once. The chain uses TRBV5-1 and TRBJ1-2; D may be TRBD1 (5 bases). The V and J ends lost 5 bases and 6 bases respectively, with 20 bases between them. From germline, CDR1 is SGHRS and CDR2 YFSETQ. The CDR3 has 15 amino acids. The CDR3 nucleotides are TGCGCCAGCAGTCCCGAGTTTAAGACAGACCATGGCTACACCTTC. Translation: CASSPEFKTDHGYTF.

This clonotype showed up just a few times. The genes are TRBV9 and TRBJ1-6, with 9 nucleotides matching TRBD1. V shed 5 bases, J shed 9 bases, and the junction held 6 bases outside the gene matches. Germline V gene sequence: CDR1 SGDLS, CDR2 YYNGEE. The CDR3 is 14 residues long. Written as DNA, the CDR3 is TGTGCCAGCAGTGAAGACAGGGGGGGTTCACCCCTCCACTTT. This sequence encodes CASSEDRGGSPLHF.

The chain links TRBV12-3 or TRBV12-4 to TRBJ2-5, with D perhaps TRBD1 or TRBD2 (5 bases each). CDR3 length: 14 residues. Trimming cost V 3 bases and J 2 bases, with 10 bases left between them. This CDR3 is CASSFRDHQETQYF. As DNA, the CDR3 is TGTGCCAGCAGTTTCCGGGACCATCAAGAGACCCAGTACTTC.

V usage is TRBV6-1 and J usage is TRBJ2-4, with a tentative D call TRBD1 (5 bases). The J call may be in error: the DNA end matches TRBJ2-7 better. This CDR3 region has 15 residues. From germline, CDR1 is MNHNS and CDR2 SASEGT. The CDR3 here is CASQPRPQAIYEQYF. CDR3 DNA sequence: TGTGCCAGCCAACCGCGGCCACAGGCCATATACGAGCAGTACTTC.

CDR3 nucleotide sequence: TGCAGTGTGCGCAGAGAGGTGCGGGGGGTGGATACGCAGTATTTT. Amino acid sequence: CSVRREVRGVDTQYF. This chain links TRBV20-1 with TRBJ2-3; 8 nucleotides agree with TRBD2. CDR1 DFQATT and CDR2 SNEGSKA come from the germline V gene (reference sequence). V lost 7 bases to trimming and J lost 6 bases; unmatched junction nucleotides: 15. The CDR3 is 15 amino acids.

Written as DNA, the CDR3 is TGTGCCAGCAGCCAAGATTTGGTCGACACCAGGGGCTATGGCTACACCTTC. This codes for CASSQDLVDTRGYGYTF. The chain has TRBV14 and TRBJ1-2, with D possibly being TRBD1 (6 bases). The ends were cut back, 0 bases at V and 4 bases at J, with 18 bases in the middle. The CDR3 extends over 17 amino acids. In germline, CDR1 is SGHDN, CDR2 FVKESK.

This clonotype came up a few times. The chain employs TRBV28 and TRBJ2-1; weak D call: TRBD2 (5 bases). The germline CDR1 and CDR2 sequences are MDHEN and SYDVKM. The CDR3 loop spans 14 amino acids. V was cut by 6 bases and J by 0 bases, with 9 bases left in between. The CDR3 region has the DNA TGTGCCAGCAGCCACCGGGGCTCCTACAATGAGCAGTTCTTC. Translation: CASSHRGSYNEQFF.

The rearrangement joins TRBV18 to TRBJ1-2; the match to TRBD1 covers 7 bases. V trimming: 6 bases; J trimming: 5 bases; junction bases outside the gene matches: 9. The CDR3 covers 14 residues. Germline CDR1 and CDR2: KGHSH and LQKENI. The CDR3 sequence is CASSQNRGEYGYTF. CDR3 nucleotide sequence: TGTGCCAGCTCTCAGAACAGGGGAGAGTATGGCTACACCTTC.

This clonotype was counted once. Compared with germline, one end of the junction differs, possibly owing to a read error. The chain recombines TRBV7-7 with TRBJ2-5; no clear D gene. Germline V gene sequence: CDR1 SSHAT, CDR2 FNYEAQ (reference sequence). The CDR3 extends over 14 amino acids. The CDR3 here is CASSLLGWGETQYF. As DNA, the CDR3 is TGTGCTAGCAGCTTATTAGGGTGGGGAGAGACCCAGTACTTC.

This clonotype was counted between two and nine times. The rearrangement uses TRBV15 and TRBJ2-1, with 7 bases that match TRBD2. This CDR3 contains 17 residues. The germline V gene encodes CDR1 LNHNV and CDR2 YYDKDF (reference sequence). V lost 0 bases to trimming and J lost 0 bases; unmatched junction nucleotides: 5. The CDR3 protein is CATSRDLGGSSYNEQFF. In nucleotides, the CDR3 is TGTGCCACCAGCAGAGATTTGGGGGGGAGCTCCTACAATGAGCAGTTCTTC.

The rearrangement joins TRBV5-1 to TRBJ2-7; TRBD2 matches at 13 bases. V lost 4 bases to trimming and J lost 2 bases; unmatched junction nucleotides: 6. This CDR3 contains 16 residues. The germline CDR1 and CDR2 sequences are SGHRS and YFSETQ. The CDR3 region is CASSEGLAGEPYEQYF. For the CDR3, the DNA is TGCGCCAGCAGCGAAGGACTAGCGGGGGAACCCTACGAGCAGTACTTC.

The chain employs TRBV20-1 and TRBJ2-1; TRBD2 matches at 12 bases. Looked up from germline, CDR1 is DFQATT and CDR2 is SNEGSKA (reference sequence). The CDR3 runs to 16 residues. V trimming: 3 bases; J trimming: 7 bases; junction bases outside the gene matches: 10. The CDR3 nucleotides read TGCAGTGCTAGTCGGCTAGCGGGAGGGTTCCCAAATGAGCAGTTCTTC. Its protein is CSASRLAGGFPNEQFF.

CDR3 in DNA: TGTGCCAGCAGGGCCACAGCGACCACCTACAATGAGCAGTTCTTC. Translation gives CASRATATTYNEQFF. The chain recombines TRBV6-5 with TRBJ2-1; the D is unclear. Germline CDR1 is MNHEY and CDR2 is SVGAGI. V lost 6 bases, J lost 2 bases, and 14 bases lay in between. This CDR3 comprises 15 residues.

This clonotype was observed a handful of times. The rearrangement links TRBV4-1 to TRBJ2-1, with 8 bases identical to TRBD2. V shed 0 bases and J 9 bases; nucleotides not matched to a gene: 4. Germline values: CDR1 MGHRA, CDR2 YSYEKL. CDR3 length equals 14 residues. CDR3 in amino acids: CASSQEERESEQFF. CDR3 sequence (DNA): TGCGCCAGCAGCCAAGAAGAGCGGGAGAGTGAGCAGTTCTTC.

This clonotype was counted a single time. The gene calls are TRBV12-5 and TRBJ1-2, with TRBD1 as a possible D gene (6 bases). Germline CDR1 and CDR2: LGHNT and FRNRAP. There are 17 residues in the CDR3. The germline V and J ends were trimmed by 5 bases and 0 bases, with 19 bases remaining between them. The CDR3 here is CASGEGQTRGSNYGYTF. For the CDR3, the DNA is TGTGCTAGTGGTGAAGGACAGACCCGAGGGTCTAACTATGGCTACACCTTC.

For the CDR3, the DNA is TGTGCCAGCAGATTCAGGCCGCACGGTAATGAAAAACTGTTTTTT. Translated: CASRFRPHGNEKLFF. The chain couples TRBV6-5 to TRBJ1-4; D gene ambiguous. V was clipped by 6 bases and J by 4 bases, with 15 bases between them. The CDR3 covers 15 residues. The germline gives CDR1 MNHEY, CDR2 SVGAGI.

The CDR3, as DNA: TGTGCCAGCAGCCGACGACAGGTTCAAGAGACCCAGTACTTC. Protein: CASSRRQVQETQYF. V gene TRBV7-2 combines with J gene TRBJ2-5; TRBD1 is a possible D gene (6 bases). The CDR3 has 14 residues. From germline, CDR1 is SGHTA and CDR2 FQGNSA. Trimming took 5 bases from V and 2 from J, leaving 12 bases between them.

The CDR3 DNA reads as TGTGCCAGCAGTTTTGTAGCGGGAGGCGCGAACACCGGGGAGCTGTTTTTT. This sequence encodes CASSFVAGGANTGELFF. The V and J genes are TRBV12-3 or TRBV12-4 and TRBJ2-2; 10 nucleotides match TRBD2. The CDR3 has 17 residues. The V segment lost 3 bases and the J segment 0 bases; nucleotides outside the gene matches: 4.

The CDR3 sequence is CASSPRDPEQFF. CDR3 nucleotide sequence: TGTGCCAGCAGCCCGCGGGATCCTGAGCAGTTCTTC. The chain couples TRBV12-3 or TRBV12-4 to TRBJ2-1; maybe TRBD2 (6 bases). The germline V and J ends were trimmed by 6 bases and 9 bases, with 12 bases remaining between them. The CDR3 has 12 amino acids.